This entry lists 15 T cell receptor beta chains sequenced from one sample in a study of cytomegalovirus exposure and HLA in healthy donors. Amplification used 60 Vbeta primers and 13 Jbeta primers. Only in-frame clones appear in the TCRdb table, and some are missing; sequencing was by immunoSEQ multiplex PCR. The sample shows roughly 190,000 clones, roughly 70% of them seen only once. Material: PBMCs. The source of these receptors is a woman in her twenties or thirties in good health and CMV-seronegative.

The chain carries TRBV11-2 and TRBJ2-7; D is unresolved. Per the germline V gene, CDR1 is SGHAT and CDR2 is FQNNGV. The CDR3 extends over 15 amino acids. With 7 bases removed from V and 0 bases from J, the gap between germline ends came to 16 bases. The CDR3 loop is CASTNRLGSSYEQYF. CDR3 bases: TGTGCCAGCACAAATAGGCTGGGCAGCTCCTACGAGCAGTACTTC. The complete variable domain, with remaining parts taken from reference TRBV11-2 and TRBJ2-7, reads EAGVAQSPRYKIIEKRQSVAFWCNPISGHATLYWYQQILGQGPKLLIQFQNNGVVDDSQLPKDRFSAERLKGVDSTLKIQPAKLEDSAVYLCASTNRLGSSYEQYFGPGTRLTVT.

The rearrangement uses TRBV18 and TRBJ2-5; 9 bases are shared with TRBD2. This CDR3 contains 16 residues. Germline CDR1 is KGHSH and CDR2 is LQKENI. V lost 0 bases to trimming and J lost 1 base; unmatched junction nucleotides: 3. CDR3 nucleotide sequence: TGTGCCAGCTCACCACCGGGACTAGCTTCCCAAGAGACCCAGTACTTC. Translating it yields CASSPPGLASQETQYF.

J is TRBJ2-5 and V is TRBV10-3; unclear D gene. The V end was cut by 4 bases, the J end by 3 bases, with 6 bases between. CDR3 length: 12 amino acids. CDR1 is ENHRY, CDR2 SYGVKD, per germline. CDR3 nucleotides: TGTGCCATCAGTGGCAGAAAAGAGACCCAGTACTTC. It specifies CAISGRKETQYF.

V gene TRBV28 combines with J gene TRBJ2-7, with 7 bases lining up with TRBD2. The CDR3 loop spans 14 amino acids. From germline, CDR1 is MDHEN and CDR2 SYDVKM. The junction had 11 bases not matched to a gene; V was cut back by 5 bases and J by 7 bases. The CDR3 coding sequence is TGTGCCAGCAGTCCCCGCGCGGGAGCGGAAGAGCAGTACTTC. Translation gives CASSPRAGAEEQYF.

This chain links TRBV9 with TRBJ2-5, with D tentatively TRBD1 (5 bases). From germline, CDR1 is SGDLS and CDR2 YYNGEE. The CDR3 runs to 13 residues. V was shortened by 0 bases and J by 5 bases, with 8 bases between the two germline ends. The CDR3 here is CASSVGGSETQYF. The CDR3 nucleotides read TGTGCCAGCAGCGTAGGGGGCTCGGAGACCCAGTACTTC.

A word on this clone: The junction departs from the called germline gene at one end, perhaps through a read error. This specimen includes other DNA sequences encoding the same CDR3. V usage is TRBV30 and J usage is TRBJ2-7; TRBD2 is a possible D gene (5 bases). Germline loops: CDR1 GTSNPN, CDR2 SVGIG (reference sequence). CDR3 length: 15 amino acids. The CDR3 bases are TGCGCCTGGCGCCAGGACTCCTCTCCAGTCTACGAGCAGTACTTC. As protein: CAWRQDSSPVYEQYF.

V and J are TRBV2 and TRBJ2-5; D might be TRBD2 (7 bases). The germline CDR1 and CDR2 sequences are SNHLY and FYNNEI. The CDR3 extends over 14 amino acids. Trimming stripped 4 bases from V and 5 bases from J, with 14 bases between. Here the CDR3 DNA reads TGTGCCAGCAGTGGAGGGGGGGGTGAGGAGACCCAGTACTTC. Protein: CASSGGGGEETQYF.

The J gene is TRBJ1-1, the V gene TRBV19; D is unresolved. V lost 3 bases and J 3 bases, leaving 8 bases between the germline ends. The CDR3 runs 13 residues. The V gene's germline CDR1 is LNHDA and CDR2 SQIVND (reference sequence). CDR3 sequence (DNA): TGTGCCAGTAGTATCCTGGGAGACACTGAAGCTTTCTTT. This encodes CASSILGDTEAFF.

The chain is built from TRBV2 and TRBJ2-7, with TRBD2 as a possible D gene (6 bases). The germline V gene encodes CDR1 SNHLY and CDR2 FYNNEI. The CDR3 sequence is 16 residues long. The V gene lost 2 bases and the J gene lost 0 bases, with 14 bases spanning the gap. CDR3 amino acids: CASSEWREPRSYEQYF. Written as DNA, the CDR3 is TGTGCCAGCAGTGAATGGAGGGAACCTCGCTCCTACGAGCAGTACTTC. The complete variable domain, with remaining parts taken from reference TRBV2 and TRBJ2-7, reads EPEVTQTPSHQVTQMGQEVILRCVPISNHLYFYWYRQILGQKVEFLVSFYNNEISEKSEIFDDQFSVERPDGSNFTLKIRSTKLEDSAMYFCASSEWREPRSYEQYFGPGTRLTVT.

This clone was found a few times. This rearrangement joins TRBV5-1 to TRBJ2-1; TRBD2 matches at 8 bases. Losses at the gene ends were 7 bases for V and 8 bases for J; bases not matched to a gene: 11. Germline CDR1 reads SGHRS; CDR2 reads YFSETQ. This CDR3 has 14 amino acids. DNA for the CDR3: TGCGCCAGCGACCAGGACGGGAGGGCCCATGAGCAGTTCTTC. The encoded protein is CASDQDGRAHEQFF.

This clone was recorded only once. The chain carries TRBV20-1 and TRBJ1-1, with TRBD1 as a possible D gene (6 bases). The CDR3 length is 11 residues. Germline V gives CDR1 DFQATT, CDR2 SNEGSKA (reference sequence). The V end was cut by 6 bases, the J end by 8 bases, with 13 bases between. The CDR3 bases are TGCAGTGCCCCCTGGGGGCGGGAAGCTTTCTTT. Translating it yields CSAPWGREAFF.

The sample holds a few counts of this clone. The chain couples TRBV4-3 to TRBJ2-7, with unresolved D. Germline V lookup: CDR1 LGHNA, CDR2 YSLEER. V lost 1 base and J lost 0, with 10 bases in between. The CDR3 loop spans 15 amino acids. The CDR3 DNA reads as TGCGCCAGCAGCCAAGCCCCAGAGGTCTCCTACGAGCAGTACTTC. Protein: CASSQAPEVSYEQYF.

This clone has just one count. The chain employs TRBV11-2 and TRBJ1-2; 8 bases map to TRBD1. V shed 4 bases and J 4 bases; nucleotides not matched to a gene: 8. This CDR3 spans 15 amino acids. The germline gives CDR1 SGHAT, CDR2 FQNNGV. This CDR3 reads CASSWGTGGFYGYTF. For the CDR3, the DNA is TGTGCCAGCAGCTGGGGGACAGGAGGGTTCTATGGCTACACCTTC.

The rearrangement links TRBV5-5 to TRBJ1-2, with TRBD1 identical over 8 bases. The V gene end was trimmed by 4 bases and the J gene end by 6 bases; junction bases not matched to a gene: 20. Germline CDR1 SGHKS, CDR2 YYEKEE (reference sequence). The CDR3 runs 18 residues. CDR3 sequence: CASSQAITPDRVVDGYTF. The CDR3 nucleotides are TGTGCCAGCAGCCAAGCCATCACTCCGGACAGGGTGGTGGATGGCTACACCTTC.

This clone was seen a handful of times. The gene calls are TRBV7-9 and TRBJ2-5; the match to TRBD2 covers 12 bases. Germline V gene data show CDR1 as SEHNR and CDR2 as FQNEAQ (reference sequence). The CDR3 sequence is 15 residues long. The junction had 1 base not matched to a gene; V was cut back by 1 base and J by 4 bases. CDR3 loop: CASSLGLAGVETQYF. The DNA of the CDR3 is TGTGCCAGCAGCTTAGGACTAGCGGGAGTAGAGACCCAGTACTTC. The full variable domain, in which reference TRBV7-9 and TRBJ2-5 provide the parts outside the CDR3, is DTGVSQNPRHKITKRGQNVTFRCDPISEHNRLYWYRQTLGQGPEFLTYFQNEAQLEKSRLLSDRFSAERPKGSFSTLEIQRTEQGDSAMYLCASSLGLAGVETQYFGPGTRLLVL.